This note documents a single T cell receptor (beta chain) sequence. These data come from a study of blood T cell repertoires in COVID-19. Turning to the study itself: Sites across the United States, Italy and Spain contributed samples from acute and convalescent COVID-19.

In the original workflow: Estimates of nucleated cell counts were drawn from the amplification of reference gene primers. Using immunoSEQ multiplex PCR, the repertoire was profiled, and TCRdb retains in-frame clones only, with some absent. V, J and clone size are those of that table, while D and trimming were read from the DNA. Altogether approximately 240,000 clones are present, 90% to 95% being singletons, with the ten largest covering approximately 2%. Ages ranged from about 18 to 100 years, with residence in about 24 US areas. Cohort 3 donors counted as recovered after two negative PCRs, clearance, or resolved symptoms. CDR1 is SGHTA, CDR2 FQGNSA, per germline. The CDR3 is 15 amino acids. J lost 5 bases, V lost 2 bases, and 6 bases had no gene match.

The clonotype originates from a woman between 18 and 29 years old who had recovered from COVID-19. Material: PBMCs or T cells enriched from blood (not recorded which). The chain uses TRBV7-2 and TRBJ1-1, with 9 nucleotides matching TRBD1. As DNA, the CDR3 is TGTGCCAGCAGCTTACAGGGACAGGGTGGGACTGAAGCTTTCTTT. It is translated as CASSLQGQGGTEAFF.